The 21 T cell receptor beta chains below come from one sample, sequenced in a study of CD8+CD57+ T cells in acquired aplastic anemia. Patients sequenced had flow cytometry evidence of CD8+CD57+ cell expansion. Profiling of TCR beta VDJ combinations and CDR3 sequences used genomic DNA as template. TCRdb re-called the reads with MiXCR, one entry per CDR3 protein. The table includes around 200,000 distinct CDR3 sequences, about 44% detected once. Material for sequencing was sorted CD4+, CD8+, or CD8+CD57+ T cells (not recorded which) from PBMCs. The receptors were sampled from a human donor with aplastic anemia.

This clonotype was seen repeatedly, ten times or more. The rearrangement uses TRBV2 and TRBJ1-2, with D uncertain. Per germline, CDR1 SNHLY and CDR2 FYNNEI. Trimming shortened V by 7 bases and J by 5 bases, and 20 bases separated the two germline ends. The CDR3 runs to 15 residues. CDR3 loop: CASILSPVGRYGYTF. CDR3 in DNA: TGTGCCAGCATCCTCTCCCCCGTGGGGAGATATGGCTACACCTTC. Using reference TRBV2 and TRBJ1-2 for the parts outside the CDR3, the full variable domain is EPEVTQTPSHQVTQMGQEVILRCVPISNHLYFYWYRQILGQKVEFLVSFYNNEISEKSEIFDDQFSVERPDGSNFTLKIRSTKLEDSAMYFCASILSPVGRYGYTFGSGTRLTVV.

The chain links TRBV19 to TRBJ1-2, with TRBD1 identical over 9 bases. CDR3 size: 16 residues. Per the germline V gene, CDR1 is LNHDA and CDR2 is SQIVND (reference sequence). After removal of 4 bases from V and 4 bases from J, the junction contained 10 bases not matched to a gene. The CDR3 DNA follows: TGTGCCAGTAGTACGGGGACAGGGCAATCTAGCTATGGCTACACCTTC. Protein sequence: CASSTGTGQSSYGYTF.

The chain employs TRBV11-1 and TRBJ2-7; 7 bases are shared with TRBD2. There are 16 residues in the CDR3. Germline CDR1 SGHAT, CDR2 FQDESV (reference sequence). The V gene end was trimmed by 0 bases and the J gene end by 4 bases; junction bases not matched to a gene: 9. The DNA of the CDR3 is TGTGCCAGCAGCTTAGCTACGGGCCAGGGAGGGTACGAGCAGTACTTC. Translation gives CASSLATGQGGYEQYF.

The CDR3 here is CASSQRGQGGSGANVLTF. The CDR3 bases are TGTGCCAGCTCCCAACGTGGACAGGGGGGATCTGGGGCCAACGTCCTGACTTTC. The chain has TRBV25-1 and TRBJ2-6; 10 positions match TRBD1. After removal of 8 bases from V and 1 base from J, the junction contained 11 bases not matched to a gene. This CDR3 has 18 residues. CDR1 MGHDK and CDR2 SYGVNS come from the germline V gene.

This clonotype has a handful of counts. This chain uses TRBV29-1 with TRBJ1-2, with 10 bases aligning to TRBD1. The CDR3 totals 15 residues. V dropped 5 bases and J dropped 0; count of bases not matched to a gene: 6. Germline V gives CDR1 SQVTM, CDR2 ANQGSEA. The CDR3 region is CSVPRDRGPNYGYTF. CDR3 nucleotide sequence: TGCAGCGTTCCCCGGGACAGGGGCCCTAACTATGGCTACACCTTC.

The CDR3 nucleotides are TGTGCCACTGGGATACACAATGAGCAGTTCTTC. This gives the protein CATGIHNEQFF. The chain uses TRBV10-3 and TRBJ2-1; D uncertain. CDR1 and CDR2 (germline): ENHRY, SYGVKD. This CDR3 has 11 residues. The V and J ends lost 10 bases and 5 bases respectively, with 9 bases between them.

The chain carries TRBV7-3 and TRBJ2-1; the match to TRBD1 covers 8 bases. Looked up from germline, CDR1 is SGHTA and CDR2 is FQGTGA. The CDR3 length is 16 residues. V shed 5 bases and J 0 bases; nucleotides not matched to a gene: 6. CDR3 protein: CASSPGGSSSYNEQFF. The CDR3 DNA is TGTGCCAGCAGCCCAGGGGGCAGCAGCTCCTACAATGAGCAGTTCTTC.

CDR3 nucleotide sequence: TGTGCCAGCAGCATCGAGCGGGGTCGGGCCCTCCACTTT. This codes for CASSIERGRALHF. This chain connects TRBV12-3 or TRBV12-4 to TRBJ1-6; D remains ambiguous. Trimming took 6 bases from V and 14 from J, leaving 17 bases between them. The CDR3 is 13 amino acids.

Note on this clonotype: This may be a read error, as it is one base from a much larger clone. The rearrangement links TRBV9 to TRBJ1-3; TRBD1 matches 9 bases. Germline values: CDR1 SGDLS, CDR2 YYNGEE. V gave up 5 bases and J gave up 7 bases; unmatched junction bases: 10. The CDR3 length is 15 residues. CDR3 residues: CASSPGQGFRNTIYF. CDR3 sequence (DNA): TGTGCCAGCAGTCCGGGACAGGGATTCCGGAACACCATATATTTT.

The V and J genes are TRBV7-2 and TRBJ2-1, with a tentative D call TRBD1 (5 bases). Looked up from germline, CDR1 is SGHTA and CDR2 is FQGNSA. Trimming stripped 8 bases from V and 5 bases from J, with 13 bases between. The CDR3 contains 13 residues. Here the CDR3 reads CASGNTGNNEQFF. DNA for the CDR3: TGTGCCAGCGGGAACACAGGTAACAATGAGCAGTTCTTC.

In the case of this clonotype: Germline is not matched at one junction end, which may reflect a read error. V and J are TRBV7-8 and TRBJ2-7, with TRBD1 matching over 7 bases. Germline V gene sequence: CDR1 SGHVS, CDR2 FQNEAQ. The CDR3 runs to 16 residues. The CDR3 DNA follows: TGTGCCAGCAGTTTAGAAGGCAGGGGGTCGGAGTACGAGCAGTACTTC. Encoded protein: CASSLEGRGSEYEQYF.

The rearrangement uses TRBV20-1 and TRBJ1-3; TRBD1 aligns across 11 bases. CDR3 length: 15 residues. The germline CDR1 and CDR2 sequences are DFQATT and SNEGSKA (reference sequence). V shed 6 bases and J 0 bases; nucleotides not matched to a gene: 4. The CDR3 is CSATDRGLSGNTIYF. In DNA, the CDR3 is TGCAGTGCCACGGACAGGGGGCTCTCTGGAAACACCATATATTTT.

This sequence joins TRBV15 and TRBJ1-2; D is undetermined. V dropped 0 bases and J dropped 5 bases, with 13 bases sitting between them. Germline V CDR1 and CDR2: LNHNV, YYDKDF (reference sequence). CDR3 length equals 15 residues. For the CDR3, the DNA is TGTGCCACCAGCAGAGAGGTCAGCACACCGTATGGCTACACCTTC. Its translation: CATSREVSTPYGYTF.

The chain recombines TRBV7-2 with TRBJ1-6; D ambiguous. Trimming left V 2 bases short and J 9 bases short, with 14 bases between. CDR1 SGHTA and CDR2 FQGNSA come from the germline V gene. The CDR3 length is 15 residues. CDR3 coding DNA: TGTGCCAGCAGCTTAAAGGCCAGCCGAGTTTCACCCCTCCACTTT. It yields the protein CASSLKASRVSPLHF. The full variable domain, its missing parts supplied by reference TRBV7-2 and TRBJ1-6, is GAGVSQSPSNKVTEKGKDVELRCDPISGHTALYWYRQSLGQGLEFLIYFQGNSAPDKSGLPSDRFSAERTGGSVSTLTIQRTQQEDSAVYLCASSLKASRVSPLHFGNGTRLTVT.

This clonotype was seen only a few times. The rearrangement links TRBV10-3 to TRBJ1-1, with a weak D call TRBD1 (6 bases). Trimming took 2 bases from V and 3 from J, leaving 10 bases between them. Per germline, CDR1 ENHRY and CDR2 SYGVKD. The CDR3 runs to 14 residues. CDR3 DNA: TGTGCCATCAGTGAGACAGGGAGAGACACTGAAGCTTTCTTT. It translates to CAISETGRDTEAFF.

Comment on this clonotype: Given a much more abundant clone one base away, this may be a read error. This rearrangement joins TRBV9 to TRBJ1-2, with D unclear. The germline V gene encodes CDR1 SGDLS and CDR2 YYNGEE. V was shortened by 2 bases and J by 1 base, with 9 bases between the two germline ends. The CDR3 has 14 amino acids. CDR3 sequence reads: CASSVTKGNYGYTF. CDR3 DNA sequence: TGTGCCAGCAGCGTTACTAAGGGTAACTATGGCTACACCTTC.

This clonotype has only a few counts. The chain is built from TRBV20-1 and TRBJ1-5, with TRBD1 matching 9 bases. The germline V gene encodes CDR1 DFQATT and CDR2 SNEGSKA (reference sequence). This CDR3 comprises 18 residues. V was pared by 6 bases and J by 0 bases, with 15 bases of the junction left unmatched. The CDR3 DNA reads TGCAGTGCCCCACTGGGGACAGGGACAACTTATAGCAATCAGCCCCAGCATTTT. Translating gives CSAPLGTGTTYSNQPQHF.

The J gene is TRBJ2-2, the V gene TRBV7-2; maybe TRBD2 (6 bases). Germline V CDR1 and CDR2: SGHTA, FQGNSA. The V and J ends lost 5 bases and 5 bases respectively, with 15 bases between them. The CDR3 loop spans 15 amino acids. The CDR3 reads CASSKAWGETGELFF. The DNA of the CDR3 is TGTGCCAGCAGCAAAGCGTGGGGGGAGACCGGGGAGCTGTTTTTT. Combining the CDR3 with reference TRBV7-2 and TRBJ2-2 gives the whole variable domain GAGVSQSPSNKVTEKGKDVELRCDPISGHTALYWYRQSLGQGLEFLIYFQGNSAPDKSGLPSDRFSAERTGGSVSTLTIQRTQQEDSAVYLCASSKAWGETGELFFGEGSRLTVL.

This clonotype has more than one count but fewer than ten. The chain links TRBV3-1 to TRBJ1-3; 10 bases fit TRBD1. With 9 bases clipped from V and 8 bases from J, the junction kept 10 bases outside the gene matches. The CDR3 extends over 14 amino acids. The germline V gene has CDR1 LGHDT and CDR2 YNNKEL (reference sequence). The CDR3 DNA follows: TGTGCCAGTGGATTTAGACAGGGGGCAGACACCATATATTTT. It specifies CASGFRQGADTIYF.

This clonotype was detected only once. A junction end diverges from the germline sequence, so it may reflect a read error. The CDR3 sequence: CSARSREYEQLF. CDR3 DNA sequence: TGCAGTGCTAGGTCTCGGGAATATGAGCAGTTGTTC. V and J are TRBV20-1 and TRBJ2-1; the D gene is possibly TRBD2 (5 bases). The CDR3 loop spans 12 amino acids. Germline V gene data show CDR1 as DFQATT and CDR2 as SNEGSKA (reference sequence).

This sequence joins TRBV10-3 and TRBJ1-4; D perhaps matches TRBD1 (5 bases). This CDR3 comprises 15 residues. Trimming stripped 5 bases from V and 5 bases from J, with 15 bases between. Germline loops: CDR1 ENHRY, CDR2 SYGVKD. The CDR3 DNA sequence: TGTGCCATCAGTCCTACCGGGACGGTGAATGAAAAACTGTTTTTT. It codes for CAISPTGTVNEKLFF.